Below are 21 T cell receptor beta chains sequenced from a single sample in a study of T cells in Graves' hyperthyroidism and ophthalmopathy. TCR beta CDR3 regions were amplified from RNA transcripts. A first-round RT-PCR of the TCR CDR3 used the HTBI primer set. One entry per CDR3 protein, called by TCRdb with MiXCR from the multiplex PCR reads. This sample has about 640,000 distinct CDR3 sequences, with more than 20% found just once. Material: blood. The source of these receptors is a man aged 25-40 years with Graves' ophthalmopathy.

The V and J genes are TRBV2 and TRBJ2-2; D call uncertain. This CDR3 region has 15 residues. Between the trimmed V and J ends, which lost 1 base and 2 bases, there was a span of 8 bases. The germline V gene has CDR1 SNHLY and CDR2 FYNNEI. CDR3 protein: CASSEGLRNTGELFF. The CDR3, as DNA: TGTGCCAGCAGTGAAGGACTCCGCAACACCGGGGAGCTGTTTTTT.

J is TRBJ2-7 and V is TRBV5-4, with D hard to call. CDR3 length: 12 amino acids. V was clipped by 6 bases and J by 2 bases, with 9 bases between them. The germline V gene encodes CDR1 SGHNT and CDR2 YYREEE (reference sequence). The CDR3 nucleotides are TGTGCCAGCACTTCTCAAACCTACGAGCAGTACTTC. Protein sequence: CASTSQTYEQYF.

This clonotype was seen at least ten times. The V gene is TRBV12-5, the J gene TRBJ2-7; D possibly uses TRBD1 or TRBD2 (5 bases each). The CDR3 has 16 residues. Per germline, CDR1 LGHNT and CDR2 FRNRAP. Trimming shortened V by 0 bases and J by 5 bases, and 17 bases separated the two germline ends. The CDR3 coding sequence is TGTGCTAGTGGTTTGGTACGGGGAAAGGGGTTCAACGAGCAGTACTTC. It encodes CASGLVRGKGFNEQYF.

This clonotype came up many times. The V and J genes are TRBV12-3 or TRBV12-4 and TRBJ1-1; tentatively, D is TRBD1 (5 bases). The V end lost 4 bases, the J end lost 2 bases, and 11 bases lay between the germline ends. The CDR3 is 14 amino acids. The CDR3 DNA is TGTGCCAGCAGTTACGGGGGGACTAACACTGAAGCTTTCTTT. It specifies CASSYGGTNTEAFF.

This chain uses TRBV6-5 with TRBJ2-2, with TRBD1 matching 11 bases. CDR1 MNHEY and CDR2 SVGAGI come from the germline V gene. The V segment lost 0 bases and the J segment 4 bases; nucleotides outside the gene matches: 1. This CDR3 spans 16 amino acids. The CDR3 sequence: CASSYSGQGATGELFF. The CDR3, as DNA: TGTGCCAGCAGTTACTCTGGACAGGGGGCCACCGGGGAGCTGTTTTTT.

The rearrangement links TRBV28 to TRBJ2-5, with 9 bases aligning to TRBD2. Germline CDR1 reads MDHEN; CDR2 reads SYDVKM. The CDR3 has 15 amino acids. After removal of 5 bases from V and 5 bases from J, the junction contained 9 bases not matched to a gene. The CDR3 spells CASSQGTSRGETQYF. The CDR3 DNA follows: TGTGCCAGCAGTCAAGGGACTAGCCGTGGGGAGACCCAGTACTTC.

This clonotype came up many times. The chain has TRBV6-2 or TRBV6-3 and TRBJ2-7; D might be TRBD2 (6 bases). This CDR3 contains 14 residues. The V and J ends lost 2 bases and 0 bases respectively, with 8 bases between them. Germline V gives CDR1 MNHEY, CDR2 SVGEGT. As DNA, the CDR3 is TGTGCCAGCAGTTACGGACTATACTCCTACGAGCAGTACTTC. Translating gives CASSYGLYSYEQYF.

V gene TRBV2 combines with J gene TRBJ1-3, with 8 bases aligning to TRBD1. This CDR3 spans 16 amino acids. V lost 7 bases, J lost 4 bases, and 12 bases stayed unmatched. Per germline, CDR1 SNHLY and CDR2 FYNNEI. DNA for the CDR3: TGTGCCAGCAACTCGGACAGGGTAAAGGGAGGAAACACCATATATTTT. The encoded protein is CASNSDRVKGGNTIYF.

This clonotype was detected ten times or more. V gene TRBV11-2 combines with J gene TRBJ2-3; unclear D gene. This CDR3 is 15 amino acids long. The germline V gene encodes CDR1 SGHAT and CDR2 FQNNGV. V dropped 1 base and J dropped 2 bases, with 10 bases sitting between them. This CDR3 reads CASSLGVVFTDTQYF. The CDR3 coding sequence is TGTGCCAGCAGCTTAGGTGTGGTGTTCACAGATACGCAGTATTTT.

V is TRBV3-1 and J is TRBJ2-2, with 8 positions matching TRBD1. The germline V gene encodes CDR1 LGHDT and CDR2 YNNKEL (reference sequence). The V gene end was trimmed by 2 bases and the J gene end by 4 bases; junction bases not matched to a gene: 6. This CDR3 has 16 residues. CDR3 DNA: TGTGCCAGCAGCCAACAGGGGGCAAGAATCACCGGGGAGCTGTTTTTT. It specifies CASSQQGARITGELFF.

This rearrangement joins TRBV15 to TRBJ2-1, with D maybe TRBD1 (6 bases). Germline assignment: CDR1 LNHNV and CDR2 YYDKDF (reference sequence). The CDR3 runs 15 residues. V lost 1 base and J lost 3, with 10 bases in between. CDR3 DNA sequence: TGTGCCACCAGCAGAGTGGGGGACAACTACAATGAGCAGTTCTTC. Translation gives CATSRVGDNYNEQFF.

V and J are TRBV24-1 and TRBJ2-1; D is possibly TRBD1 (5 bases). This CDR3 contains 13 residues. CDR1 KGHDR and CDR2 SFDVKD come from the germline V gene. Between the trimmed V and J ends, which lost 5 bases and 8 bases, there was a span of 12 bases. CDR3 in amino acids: CATSGNRPHEQFF. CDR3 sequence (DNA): TGTGCCACCAGTGGTAACAGGCCCCATGAGCAGTTCTTC.

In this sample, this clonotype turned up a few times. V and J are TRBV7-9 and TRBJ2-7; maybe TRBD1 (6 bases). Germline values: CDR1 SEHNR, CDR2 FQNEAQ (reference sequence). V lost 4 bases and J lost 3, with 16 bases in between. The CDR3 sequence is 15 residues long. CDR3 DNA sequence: TGTGCCAGCAGCTCCTTGACCACAGGGTTCTACGAGCAGTACTTC. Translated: CASSSLTTGFYEQYF.

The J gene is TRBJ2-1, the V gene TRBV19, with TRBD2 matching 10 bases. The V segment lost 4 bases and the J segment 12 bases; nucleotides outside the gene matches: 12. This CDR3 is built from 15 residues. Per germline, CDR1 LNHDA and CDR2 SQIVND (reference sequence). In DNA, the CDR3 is TGTGCCAGTAGTAAAATAACTAGCGGGACTGCTCTGCAGTTCTTC. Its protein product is CASSKITSGTALQFF.

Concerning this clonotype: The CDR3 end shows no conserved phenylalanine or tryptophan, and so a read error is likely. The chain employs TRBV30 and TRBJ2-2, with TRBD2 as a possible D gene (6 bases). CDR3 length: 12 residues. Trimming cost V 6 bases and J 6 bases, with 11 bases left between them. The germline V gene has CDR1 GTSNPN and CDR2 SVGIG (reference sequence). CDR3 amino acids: CACSWEAGELFS. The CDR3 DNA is TGTGCCTGTTCTTGGGAGGCCGGGGAGCTGTTTTCT.

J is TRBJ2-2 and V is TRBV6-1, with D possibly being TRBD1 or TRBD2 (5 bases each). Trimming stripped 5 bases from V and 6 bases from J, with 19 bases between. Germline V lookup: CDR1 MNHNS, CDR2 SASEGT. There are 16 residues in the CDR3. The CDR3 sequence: CASSTRGGMPAGELFF. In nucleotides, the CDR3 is TGTGCCAGCAGTACCCGTGGGGGAATGCCGGCCGGGGAGCTGTTTTTT.

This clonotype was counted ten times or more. For the CDR3, the DNA is TGCGCCAGCAGTGAGTCGAATGGAGATGAGCAGTTCTTC. It codes for CASSESNGDEQFF. The rearrangement links TRBV10-1 to TRBJ2-1; D unresolved. The CDR3 totals 13 residues. With 0 bases removed from V and 8 bases from J, the gap between germline ends came to 8 bases. The germline gives CDR1 WNHNN, CDR2 SYGVQD (reference sequence).

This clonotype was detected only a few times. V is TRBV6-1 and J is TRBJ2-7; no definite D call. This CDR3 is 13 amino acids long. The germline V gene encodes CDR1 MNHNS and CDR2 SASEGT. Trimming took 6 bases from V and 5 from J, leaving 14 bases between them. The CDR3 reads CASRPGQVDEQYF. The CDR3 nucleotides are TGTGCCAGCAGGCCAGGCCAGGTCGACGAGCAGTACTTC.

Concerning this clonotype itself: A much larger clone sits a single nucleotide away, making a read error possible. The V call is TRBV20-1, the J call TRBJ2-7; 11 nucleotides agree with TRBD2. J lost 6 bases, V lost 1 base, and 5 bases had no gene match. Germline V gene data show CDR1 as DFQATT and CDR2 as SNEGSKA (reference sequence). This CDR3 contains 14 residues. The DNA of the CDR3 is TGCAGTGCTAGAGTGCTAGCGGGAGGCTTCGAGCAGTACTTC. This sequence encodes CSARVLAGGFEQYF.

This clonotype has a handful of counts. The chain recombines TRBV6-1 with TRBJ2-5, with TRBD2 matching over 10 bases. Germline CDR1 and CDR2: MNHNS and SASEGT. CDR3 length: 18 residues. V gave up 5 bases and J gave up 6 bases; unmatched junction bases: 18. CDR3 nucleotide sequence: TGTGCCAGCAGTCCCTTGGATAGCGGGAGGTTCCAGAGGAAGACCCAGTACTTC. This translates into CASSPLDSGRFQRKTQYF.

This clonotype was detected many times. The CDR3 DNA sequence: TGTGCCAGCAGCTTAGGGGCAGGGGGAGATGAAGCTTTCTTT. Its translation: CASSLGAGGDEAFF. The chain has TRBV11-2 and TRBJ1-1, with TRBD1 matching 7 bases. CDR1 SGHAT and CDR2 FQNNGV come from the germline V gene. The J segment lost 7 bases and the V segment lost 1 base, leaving 6 bases of the junction unmatched. The CDR3 extends over 14 amino acids.